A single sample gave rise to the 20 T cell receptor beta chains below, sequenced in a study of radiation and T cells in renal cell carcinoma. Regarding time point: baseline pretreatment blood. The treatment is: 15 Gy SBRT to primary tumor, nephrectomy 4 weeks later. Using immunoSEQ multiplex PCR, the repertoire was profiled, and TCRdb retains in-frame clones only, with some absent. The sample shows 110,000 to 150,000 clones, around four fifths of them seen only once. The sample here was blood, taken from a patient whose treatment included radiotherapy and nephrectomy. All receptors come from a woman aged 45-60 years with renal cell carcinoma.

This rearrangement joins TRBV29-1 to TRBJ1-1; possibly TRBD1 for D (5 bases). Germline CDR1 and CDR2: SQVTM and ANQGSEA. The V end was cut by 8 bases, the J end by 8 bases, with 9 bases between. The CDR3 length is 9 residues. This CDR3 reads CSTGTEAFF. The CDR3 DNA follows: TGCAGCACGGGGACCGAAGCTTTCTTT.

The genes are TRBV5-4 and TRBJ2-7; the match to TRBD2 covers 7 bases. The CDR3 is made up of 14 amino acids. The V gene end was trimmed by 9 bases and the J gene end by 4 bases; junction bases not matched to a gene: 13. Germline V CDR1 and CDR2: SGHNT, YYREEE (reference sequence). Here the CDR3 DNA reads TGTGCCACCCGTACAGCGGGGACCAGTTACGAGCAGTACTTC. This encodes CATRTAGTSYEQYF. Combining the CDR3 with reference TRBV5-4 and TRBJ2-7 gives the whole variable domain ETGVTQSPTHLIKTRGQQVTLRCSSQSGHNTVSWYQQALGQGPQFIFQYYREEENGRGNFPPRFSGLQFPNYSSELNVNALELDDSALYLCATRTAGTSYEQYFGPGTRLTVT.

CDR3 DNA sequence: TGCGCCAGCAGCCTTGGGGCGGGGCAGCAGAACACTGAAGCTTTCTTT. It yields the protein CASSLGAGQQNTEAFF. The chain combines TRBV4-1 with TRBJ1-1; a weak D match, TRBD1 (5 bases). CDR1 and CDR2 from the germline V gene are MGHRA and YSYEKL. Trimming cost V 4 bases and J 1 base, with 16 bases left between them. The CDR3 contains 16 residues.

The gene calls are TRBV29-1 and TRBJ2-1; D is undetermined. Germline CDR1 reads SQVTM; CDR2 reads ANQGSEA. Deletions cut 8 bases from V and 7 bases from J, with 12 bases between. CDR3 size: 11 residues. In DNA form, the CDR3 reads TGCAGCTTTCAGGAGAGGAATGAGCAGTTCTTC. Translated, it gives CSFQERNEQFF.

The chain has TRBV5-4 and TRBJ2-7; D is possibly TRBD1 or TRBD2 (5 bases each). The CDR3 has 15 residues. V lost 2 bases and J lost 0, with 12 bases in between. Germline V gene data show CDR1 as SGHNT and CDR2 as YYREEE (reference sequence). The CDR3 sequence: CASSLGTQSSYEQYF. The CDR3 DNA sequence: TGTGCCAGCAGCTTAGGGACGCAGAGCTCCTACGAGCAGTACTTC.

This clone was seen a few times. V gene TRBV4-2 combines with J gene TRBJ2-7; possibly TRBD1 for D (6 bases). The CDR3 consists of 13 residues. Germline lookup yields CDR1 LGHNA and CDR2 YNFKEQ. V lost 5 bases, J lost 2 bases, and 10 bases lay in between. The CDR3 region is CASSEGDTYEQYF. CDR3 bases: TGTGCCAGCAGCGAGGGGGACACCTACGAGCAGTACTTC.

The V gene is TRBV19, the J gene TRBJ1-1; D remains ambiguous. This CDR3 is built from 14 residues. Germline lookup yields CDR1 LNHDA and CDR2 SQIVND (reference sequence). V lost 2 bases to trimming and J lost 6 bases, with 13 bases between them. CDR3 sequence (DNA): TGTGCCAGTAGTATATCGGGGATTCCTCCTGAAGCTTTCTTT. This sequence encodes CASSISGIPPEAFF.

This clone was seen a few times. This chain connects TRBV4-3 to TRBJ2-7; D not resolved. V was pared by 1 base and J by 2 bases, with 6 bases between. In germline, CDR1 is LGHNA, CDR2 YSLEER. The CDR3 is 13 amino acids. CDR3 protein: CASSQVLAYEQYF. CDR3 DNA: TGCGCCAGCAGCCAAGTCCTAGCCTACGAGCAGTACTTC.

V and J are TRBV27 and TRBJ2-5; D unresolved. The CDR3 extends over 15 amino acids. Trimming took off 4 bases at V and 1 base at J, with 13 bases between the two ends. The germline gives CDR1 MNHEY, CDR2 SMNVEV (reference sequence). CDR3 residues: CASSSESSLQETQYF. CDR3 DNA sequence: TGTGCCAGCAGTTCGGAGAGTAGCCTCCAAGAGACCCAGTACTTC.

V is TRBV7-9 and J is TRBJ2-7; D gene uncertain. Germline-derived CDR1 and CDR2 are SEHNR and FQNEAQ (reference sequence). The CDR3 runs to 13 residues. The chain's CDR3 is CLVQAAKESEQYF. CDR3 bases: TGTCTCGTTCAGGCGGCTAAGGAGAGCGAGCAGTACTTC.

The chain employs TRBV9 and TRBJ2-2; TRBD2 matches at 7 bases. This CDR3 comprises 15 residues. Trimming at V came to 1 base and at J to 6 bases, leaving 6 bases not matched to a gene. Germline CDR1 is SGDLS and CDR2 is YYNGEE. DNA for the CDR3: TGTGCCAGCAGCGTAACGGGGAGGGGTGCCGGGGAGCTGTTTTTT. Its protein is CASSVTGRGAGELFF. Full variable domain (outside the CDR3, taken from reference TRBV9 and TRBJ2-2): DSGVTQTPKHLITATGQRVTLRCSPRSGDLSVYWYQQSLDQGLQFLIQYYNGEERAKGNILERFSAQQFPDLHSELNLSSLELGDSALYFCASSVTGRGAGELFFGEGSRLTVL.

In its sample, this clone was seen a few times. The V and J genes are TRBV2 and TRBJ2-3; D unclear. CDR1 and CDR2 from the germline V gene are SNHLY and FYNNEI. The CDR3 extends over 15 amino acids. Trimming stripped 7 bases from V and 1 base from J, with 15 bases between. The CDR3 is CASTVGQTRTDTQYF. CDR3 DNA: TGTGCCAGCACCGTTGGGCAGACCCGCACAGATACGCAGTATTTT.

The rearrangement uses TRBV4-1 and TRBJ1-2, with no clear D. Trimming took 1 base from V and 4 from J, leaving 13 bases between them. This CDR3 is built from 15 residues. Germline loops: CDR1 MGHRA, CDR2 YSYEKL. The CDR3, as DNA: TGCGCCAGCAGCCAAGGTCTTTCAGGCAGCTATGGCTACACCTTC. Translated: CASSQGLSGSYGYTF.

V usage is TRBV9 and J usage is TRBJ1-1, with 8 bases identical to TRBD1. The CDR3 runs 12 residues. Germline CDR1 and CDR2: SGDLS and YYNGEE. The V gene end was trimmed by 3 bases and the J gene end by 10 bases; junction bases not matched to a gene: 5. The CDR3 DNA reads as TGTGCCAGCAGCGCAGGGGGCTCGGGAGCTTTCTTT. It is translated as CASSAGGSGAFF.

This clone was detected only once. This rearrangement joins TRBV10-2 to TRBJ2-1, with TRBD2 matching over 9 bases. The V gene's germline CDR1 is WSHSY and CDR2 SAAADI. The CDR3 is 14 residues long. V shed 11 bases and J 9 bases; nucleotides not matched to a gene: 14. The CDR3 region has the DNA TGCGCCGCCCAGGAGGGCGGGAGGGCGGCTGAGCAGTTCTTC. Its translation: CAAQEGGRAAEQFF.

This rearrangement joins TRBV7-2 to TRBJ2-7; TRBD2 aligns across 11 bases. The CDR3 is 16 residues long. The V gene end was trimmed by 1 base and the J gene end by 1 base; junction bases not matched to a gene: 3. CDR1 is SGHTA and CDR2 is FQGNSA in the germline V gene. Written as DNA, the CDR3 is TGTGCCAGCAGCTTAGATCCTAGCGGGGGGTCCTACGAGCAGTACTTC. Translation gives CASSLDPSGGSYEQYF.

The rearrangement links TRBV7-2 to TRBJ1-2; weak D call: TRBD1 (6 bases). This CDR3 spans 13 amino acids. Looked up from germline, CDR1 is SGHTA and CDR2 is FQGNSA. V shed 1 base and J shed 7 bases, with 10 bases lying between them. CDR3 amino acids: CASSLDRAGGYTF. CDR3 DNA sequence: TGTGCCAGCAGCTTAGACAGGGCTGGTGGCTACACCTTC.

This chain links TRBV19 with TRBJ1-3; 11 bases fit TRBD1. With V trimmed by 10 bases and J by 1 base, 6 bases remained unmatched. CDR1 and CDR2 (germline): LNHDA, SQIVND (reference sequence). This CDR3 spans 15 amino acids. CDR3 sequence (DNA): TGTGCCACCTCGGACAGGGGGCGTTCTGGAAACACCATATATTTT. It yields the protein CATSDRGRSGNTIYF.

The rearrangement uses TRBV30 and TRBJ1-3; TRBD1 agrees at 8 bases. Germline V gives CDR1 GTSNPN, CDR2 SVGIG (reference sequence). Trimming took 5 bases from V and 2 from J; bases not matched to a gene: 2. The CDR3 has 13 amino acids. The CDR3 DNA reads TGTGCCTGGGGACAGGGTCCTGGAAACACCATATATTTT. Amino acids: CAWGQGPGNTIYF.

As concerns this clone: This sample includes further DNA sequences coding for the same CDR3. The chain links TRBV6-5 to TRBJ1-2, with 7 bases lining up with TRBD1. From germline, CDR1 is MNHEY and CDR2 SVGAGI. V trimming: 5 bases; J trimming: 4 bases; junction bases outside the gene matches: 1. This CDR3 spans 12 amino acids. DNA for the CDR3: TGTGCCAGCAGTCGACAGGGCTATGGCTACACCTTC. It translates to CASSRQGYGYTF.